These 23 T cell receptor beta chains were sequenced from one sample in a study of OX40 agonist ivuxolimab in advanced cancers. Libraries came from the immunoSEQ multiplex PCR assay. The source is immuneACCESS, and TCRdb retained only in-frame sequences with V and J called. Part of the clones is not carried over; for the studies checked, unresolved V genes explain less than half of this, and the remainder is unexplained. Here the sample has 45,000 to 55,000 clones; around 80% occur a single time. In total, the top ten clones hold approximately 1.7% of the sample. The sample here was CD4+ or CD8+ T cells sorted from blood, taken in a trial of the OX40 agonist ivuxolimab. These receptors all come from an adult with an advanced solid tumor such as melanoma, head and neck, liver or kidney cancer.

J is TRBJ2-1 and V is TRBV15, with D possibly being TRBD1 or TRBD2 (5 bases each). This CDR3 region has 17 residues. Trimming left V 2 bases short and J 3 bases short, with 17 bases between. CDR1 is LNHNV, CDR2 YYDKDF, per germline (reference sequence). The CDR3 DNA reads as TGTGCCACCAGCAGACAGAGGGACCGCTCTCACTACAATGAGCAGTTCTTC. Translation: CATSRQRDRSHYNEQFF.

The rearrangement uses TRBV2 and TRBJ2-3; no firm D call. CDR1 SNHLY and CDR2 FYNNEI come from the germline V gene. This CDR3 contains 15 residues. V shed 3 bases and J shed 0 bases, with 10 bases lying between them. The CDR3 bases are TGTGCCAGCAGTGACGGGCCAGCTAGCACAGATACGCAGTATTTT. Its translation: CASSDGPASTDTQYF.

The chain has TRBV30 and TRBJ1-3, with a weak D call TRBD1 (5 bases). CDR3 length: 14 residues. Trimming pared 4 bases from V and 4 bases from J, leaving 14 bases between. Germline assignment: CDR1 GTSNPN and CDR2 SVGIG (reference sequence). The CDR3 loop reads CAWTRGDVGNTIYF. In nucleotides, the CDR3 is TGTGCCTGGACAAGGGGCGACGTCGGAAACACCATATATTTT.

CDR3 in amino acids: CASSFFPSWRNNEQFF. The CDR3 DNA reads as TGTGCCAGCAGCTTTTTTCCGTCCTGGAGGAACAATGAGCAGTTCTTC. This chain uses TRBV7-3 with TRBJ2-1; possible D gene TRBD2, 5 bases. V shed 3 bases and J shed 5 bases, with 17 bases lying between them. CDR1 and CDR2 from the germline V gene are SGHTA and FQGTGA. The CDR3 has 16 amino acids.

CDR3 coding DNA: TGTGCCAGCAGCTTACCCTCAGGGGGCGGCTACACCTTC. It translates to CASSLPSGGGYTF. This chain links TRBV7-2 with TRBJ1-2; TRBD1 aligns across 8 bases. CDR3 length equals 13 residues. Germline values: CDR1 SGHTA, CDR2 FQGNSA. V shed 2 bases, J shed 8 bases, and the junction held 4 bases outside the gene matches. Full variable domain (remainder filled in from reference TRBV7-2 and TRBJ1-2): GAGVSQSPSNKVTEKGKDVELRCDPISGHTALYWYRQSLGQGLEFLIYFQGNSAPDKSGLPSDRFSAERTGGSVSTLTIQRTQQEDSAVYLCASSLPSGGGYTFGSGTRLTVV.

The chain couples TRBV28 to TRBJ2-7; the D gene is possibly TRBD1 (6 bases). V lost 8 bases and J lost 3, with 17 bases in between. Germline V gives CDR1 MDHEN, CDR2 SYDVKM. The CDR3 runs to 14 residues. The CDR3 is CASAPDSRYYEQYF. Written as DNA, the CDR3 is TGTGCCAGCGCGCCGGACAGCCGATACTACGAGCAGTACTTC.

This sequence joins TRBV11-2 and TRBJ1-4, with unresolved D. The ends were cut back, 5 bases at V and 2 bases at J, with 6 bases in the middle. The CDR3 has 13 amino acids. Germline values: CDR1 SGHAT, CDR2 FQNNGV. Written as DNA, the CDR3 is TGTGCCAGCAGCCGATGGACTAATGAAAAACTGTTTTTT. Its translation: CASSRWTNEKLFF.

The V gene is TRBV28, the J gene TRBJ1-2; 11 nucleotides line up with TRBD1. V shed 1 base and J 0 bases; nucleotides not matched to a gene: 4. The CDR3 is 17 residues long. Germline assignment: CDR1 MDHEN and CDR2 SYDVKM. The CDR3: CASSLFGTGGSNYGYTF. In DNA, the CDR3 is TGTGCCAGCAGTTTATTCGGGACAGGGGGGTCTAACTATGGCTACACCTTC.

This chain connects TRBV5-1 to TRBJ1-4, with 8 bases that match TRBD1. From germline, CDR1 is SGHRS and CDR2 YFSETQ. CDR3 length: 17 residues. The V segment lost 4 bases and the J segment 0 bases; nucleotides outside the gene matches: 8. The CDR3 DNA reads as TGCGCCAGCAGCGACGACAGGGGTGGAACAACTAATGAAAAACTGTTTTTT. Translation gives CASSDDRGGTTNEKLFF.

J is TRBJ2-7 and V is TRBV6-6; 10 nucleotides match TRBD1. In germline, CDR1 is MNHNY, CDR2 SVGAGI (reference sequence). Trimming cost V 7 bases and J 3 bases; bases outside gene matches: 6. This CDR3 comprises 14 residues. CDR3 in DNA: TGTGCCAGCACCGCCGGGACAGGGGTCTACGAGCAGTACTTC. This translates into CASTAGTGVYEQYF.

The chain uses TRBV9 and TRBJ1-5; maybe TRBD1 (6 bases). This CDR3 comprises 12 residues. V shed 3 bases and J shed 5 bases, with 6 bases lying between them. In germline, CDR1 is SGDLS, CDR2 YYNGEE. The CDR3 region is CASSAGDQPQHF. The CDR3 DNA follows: TGTGCCAGCAGCGCAGGGGATCAGCCCCAGCATTTT.

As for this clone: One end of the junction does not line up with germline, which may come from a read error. The CDR3 is CASGLAGGGDIQYF. In DNA, the CDR3 is TGTGCCAGCGGCTTAGCGGGAGGAGGGGACATTCAGTACTTC. The chain links TRBV5-4 to TRBJ2-4; 10 bases map to TRBD2. In germline, CDR1 is SGHNT, CDR2 YYREEE (reference sequence). The CDR3 is 14 residues long.

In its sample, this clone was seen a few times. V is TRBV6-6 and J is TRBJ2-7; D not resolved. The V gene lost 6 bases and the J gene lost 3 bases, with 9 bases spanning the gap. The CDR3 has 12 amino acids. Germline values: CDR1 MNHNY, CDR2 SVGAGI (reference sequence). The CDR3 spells CASSPAVYEQYF. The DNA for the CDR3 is TGTGCCAGCAGCCCCGCGGTCTACGAGCAGTACTTC.

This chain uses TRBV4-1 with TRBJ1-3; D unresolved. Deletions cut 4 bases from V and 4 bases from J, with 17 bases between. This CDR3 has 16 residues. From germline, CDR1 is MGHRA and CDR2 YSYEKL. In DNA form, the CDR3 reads TGCGCCAGCAGCCCCGAGGCTACTCTCGGGGGAAACACCATATATTTT. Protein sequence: CASSPEATLGGNTIYF.

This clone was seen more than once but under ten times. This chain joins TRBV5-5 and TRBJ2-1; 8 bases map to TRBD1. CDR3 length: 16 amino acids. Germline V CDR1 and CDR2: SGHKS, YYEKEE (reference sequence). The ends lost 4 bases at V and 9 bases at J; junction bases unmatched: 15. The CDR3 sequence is CASSPGGQGAFTEQFF. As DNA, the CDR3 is TGTGCCAGCAGCCCTGGCGGGCAGGGGGCCTTCACTGAGCAGTTCTTC.

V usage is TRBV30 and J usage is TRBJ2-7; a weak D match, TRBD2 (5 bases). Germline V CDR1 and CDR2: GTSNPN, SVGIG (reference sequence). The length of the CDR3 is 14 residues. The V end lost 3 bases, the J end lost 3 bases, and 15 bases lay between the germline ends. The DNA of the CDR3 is TGTGCCTGGAGCCGGACTCTATCAGGCTACGAGCAGTACTTC. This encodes CAWSRTLSGYEQYF.

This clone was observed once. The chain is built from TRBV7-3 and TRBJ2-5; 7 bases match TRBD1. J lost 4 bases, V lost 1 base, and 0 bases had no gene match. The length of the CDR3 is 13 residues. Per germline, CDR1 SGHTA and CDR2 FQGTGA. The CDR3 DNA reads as TGTGCCAGCAGCTTAAGACAGGGAGAGACCCAGTACTTC. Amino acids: CASSLRQGETQYF.

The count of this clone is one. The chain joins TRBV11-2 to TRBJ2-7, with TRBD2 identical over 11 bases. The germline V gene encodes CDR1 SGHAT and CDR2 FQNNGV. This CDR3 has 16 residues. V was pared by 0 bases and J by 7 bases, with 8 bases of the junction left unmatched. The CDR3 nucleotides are TGTGCCAGCAGCTTAGATCTCCTAGCGGGAGGACTTGAGCAGTACTTC. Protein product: CASSLDLLAGGLEQYF. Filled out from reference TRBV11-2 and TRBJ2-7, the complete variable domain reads EAGVAQSPRYKIIEKRQSVAFWCNPISGHATLYWYQQILGQGPKLLIQFQNNGVVDDSQLPKDRFSAERLKGVDSTLKIQPAKLEDSAVYLCASSLDLLAGGLEQYFGPGTRLTVT.

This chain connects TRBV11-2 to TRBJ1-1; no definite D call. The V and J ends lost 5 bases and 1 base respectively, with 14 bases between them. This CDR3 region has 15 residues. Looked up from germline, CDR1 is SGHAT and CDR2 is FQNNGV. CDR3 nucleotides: TGTGCCAGCAGCCCTTTTCTAGGGTCGAACACTGAAGCTTTCTTT. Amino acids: CASSPFLGSNTEAFF. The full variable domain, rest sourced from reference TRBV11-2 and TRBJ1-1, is EAGVAQSPRYKIIEKRQSVAFWCNPISGHATLYWYQQILGQGPKLLIQFQNNGVVDDSQLPKDRFSAERLKGVDSTLKIQPAKLEDSAVYLCASSPFLGSNTEAFFGQGTRLTVV.

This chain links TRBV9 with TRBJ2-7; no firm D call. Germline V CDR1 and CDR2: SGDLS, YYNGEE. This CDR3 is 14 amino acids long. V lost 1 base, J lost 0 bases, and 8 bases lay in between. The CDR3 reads CASSVTDISYEQYF. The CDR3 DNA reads TGTGCCAGCAGCGTAACAGATATCTCCTACGAGCAGTACTTC.

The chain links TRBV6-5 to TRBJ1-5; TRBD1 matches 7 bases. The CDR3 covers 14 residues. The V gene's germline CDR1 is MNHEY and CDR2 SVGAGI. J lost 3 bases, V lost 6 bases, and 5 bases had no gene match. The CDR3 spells CASRLGTANQPQHF. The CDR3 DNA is TGTGCCAGCAGACTAGGGACAGCCAATCAGCCCCAGCATTTT.

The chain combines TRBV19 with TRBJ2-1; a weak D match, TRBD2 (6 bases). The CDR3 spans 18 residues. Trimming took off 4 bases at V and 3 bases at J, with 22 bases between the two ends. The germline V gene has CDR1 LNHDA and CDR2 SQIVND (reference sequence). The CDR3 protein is CASSKDGGGSGIYNEQFF. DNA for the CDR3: TGTGCCAGTAGTAAGGATGGTGGGGGGAGCGGAATCTACAATGAGCAGTTCTTC.

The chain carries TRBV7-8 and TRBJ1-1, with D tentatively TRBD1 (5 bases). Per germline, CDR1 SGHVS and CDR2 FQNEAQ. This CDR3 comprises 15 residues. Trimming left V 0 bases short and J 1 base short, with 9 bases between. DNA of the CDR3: TGTGCCAGCAGCTTAGCATATGGGGGGAACACTGAAGCTTTCTTT. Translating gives CASSLAYGGNTEAFF. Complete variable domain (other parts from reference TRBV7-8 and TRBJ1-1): GAGVSQSPRYKVAKRGQDVALRCDPISGHVSLFWYQQALGQGPEFLTYFQNEAQLDKSGLPSDRFFAERPEGSVSTLKIQRTQQEDSAVYLCASSLAYGGNTEAFFGQGTRLTVV.